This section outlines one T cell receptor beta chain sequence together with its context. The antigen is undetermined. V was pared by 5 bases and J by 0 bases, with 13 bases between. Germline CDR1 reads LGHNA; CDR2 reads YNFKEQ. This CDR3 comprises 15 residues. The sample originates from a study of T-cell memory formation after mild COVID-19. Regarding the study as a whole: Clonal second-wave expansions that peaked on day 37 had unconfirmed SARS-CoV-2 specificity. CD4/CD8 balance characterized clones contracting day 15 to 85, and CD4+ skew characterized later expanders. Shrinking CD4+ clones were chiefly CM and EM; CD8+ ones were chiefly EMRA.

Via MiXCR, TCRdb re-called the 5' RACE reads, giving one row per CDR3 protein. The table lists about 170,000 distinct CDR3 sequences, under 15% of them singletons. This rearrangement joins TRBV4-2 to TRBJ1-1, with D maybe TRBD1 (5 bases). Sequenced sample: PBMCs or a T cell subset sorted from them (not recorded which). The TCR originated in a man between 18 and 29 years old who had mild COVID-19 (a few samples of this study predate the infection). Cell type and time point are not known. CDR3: CASSRERTLNTEAFF. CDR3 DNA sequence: TGTGCCAGCAGCAGGGAAAGGACATTGAACACTGAAGCTTTCTTT.